This T cell receptor (beta chain) was recorded in a study of response to subunit inactivated influenza vaccine. Study outcomes and limitations: After each seasonal influenza vaccination, few new T cells are recruited, the authors suggested.

MiXCR, run by TCRdb on the RT-PCR reads, gives a single entry per CDR3 protein. The repertoire consists of approximately 490,000 distinct CDR3 sequences, with approximately 6.9% occurring once and the leading ten covering around 13%. There are a few counts of this clonotype. Its antigen is as yet unknown. Specimen: PBMCs from blood, collected around 25 months after vaccination. The source of this sequence is a man in his fifties or sixties who received an inactivated influenza vaccine.

In nucleotides, the CDR3 is TGTGCCAGCAGTGAGTCGGGGGGCTCGGTGGGCGAGACCCAGTACTTC. Its protein is CASSESGGSVGETQYF. V and J are TRBV2 and TRBJ2-5; D is possibly TRBD2 (7 bases). Trimming cost V 3 bases and J 5 bases, with 19 bases left between them. The CDR3 is made up of 16 amino acids. Germline lookup yields CDR1 SNHLY and CDR2 FYNNEI.